These T cell receptor beta chains were read from a single sample in a study of T cells in Graves' hyperthyroidism and ophthalmopathy. A single record per CDR3 protein comes from TCRdb applying MiXCR to the multiplex PCR reads. This sample carries roughly 510,000 distinct CDR3 sequences, roughly 20% of them seen once, and the ten largest clones take around 27%. Sample: blood. Receptors originate from a man between 18 and 29 years old with Graves' hyperthyroidism. CDR3s include the opening cysteine and the closing phenylalanine or tryptophan. Part of the rows lack a size; the others show once, few, many or a class for expanded clones.

v_call	clone_size	j_call	cdr3_aa
TRBV6-5	many	TRBJ2-7	CASSYDESYEQYF
TRBV20-1	many	TRBJ2-5	CSVSGVPQETQYF
TRBV4-1	NA	TRBJ2-7	CASSQDPGSVVPYEQYF
TRBV28	many	TRBJ1-2	CASSSGTTGGYTF
TRBV3-1	NA	TRBJ1-5	CASSKDRAGNQPQHF
TRBV12-5	NA	TRBJ2-7	CASGLDPAGGSYEQCF
TRBV7-2	NA	TRBJ2-7	CASSPSVGEQYF
TRBV9	few	TRBJ2-7	CASSPSNGVGQYF
TRBV24-1	few	TRBJ2-5	CATSDFNRLNQETQYF
TRBV5-1	many	TRBJ2-6	CASSPGTGVGANVLTF
TRBV2	NA	TRBJ2-3	CASRGDNTDTQYF
TRBV12-5	many	TRBJ1-1	CASGLVLRRNTEAFF
TRBV2	many	TRBJ1-5	CASRGDRQGQPQHF
TRBV20-1	NA	TRBJ2-5	CSAPRGQNQETQYF
TRBV6-5	few	TRBJ1-2	CASSYSPEVYGYTF
TRBV27	many	TRBJ1-5	CASSPGPRQPQHF
TRBV9	many	TRBJ2-6	CASSLGSSGANVLTF
TRBV5-1	few	TRBJ2-7	CASSSPRDRPTNYEQYF
TRBV2	many	TRBJ2-7	CASSFSTREQYF
TRBV15	many	TRBJ2-5	CATSRDTGVQETQYF
TRBV30	many	TRBJ1-1	CAWSRTGDTEAFF
TRBV30	few	TRBJ1-5	CARSVFEGTTSNQPQHF
TRBV20-1	many	TRBJ1-5	CSAERGGQPQHF
TRBV28	many	TRBJ2-7	CASGINYEQYF
TRBV4-1	NA	TRBJ1-3	CASSQEKGNTIYF
TRBV28	many	TRBJ2-2	CASSPTGNTGELFF
TRBV2	NA	TRBJ2-7	CASSLQQGRGDEQYF
TRBV20-1	NA	TRBJ2-5	CSATEGQKQETQYF
TRBV19	many	TRBJ2-7	CASSRGASNYEQYF
TRBV4-1	few	TRBJ2-5	CASSQDWVETQYF
TRBV6-1	few	TRBJ1-6	CASSEGRYNSPLHF
TRBV7-9	NA	TRBJ1-2	CASSFSPGDGYTF
TRBV11-1	NA	TRBJ1-6	CASSLSGQTALHF
TRBV10-3	NA	TRBJ1-5	CAISESGQRDQPQHF
TRBV18	few	TRBJ2-3	CASSPLRGHADTQYF
TRBV20-1	NA	TRBJ1-2	CSATSDPGYTF
TRBV7-6	many	TRBJ1-2	CASSLGENYGYTF
TRBV25-1	many	TRBJ1-2	CASSWTGTNYGYTF
TRBV28	few	TRBJ2-4	CASSLGGRGPKNIQYF
TRBV12-3/TRBV12-4	few	TRBJ2-7	CASSLSGPDYEQYF
TRBV2	many	TRBJ2-2	CASSAGDRGLTYRGELFF
TRBV2	few	TRBJ2-7	CASSEASGGEQYF
TRBV20-1	many	TRBJ1-2	CSARDTYGYTF
TRBV30	NA	TRBJ2-7	CAWTIGQDYEQYF
TRBV6-1	NA	TRBJ1-5	CASSAHDEGGQPQHF
TRBV11-1	few	TRBJ2-7	CASSHRGSQAGQYF
TRBV19	many	TRBJ1-1	CASSISRSAEAFF
TRBV20-1	many	TRBJ1-5	CSAGGEQGPSNQPQHF
TRBV12-3/TRBV12-4	many	TRBJ1-5	CASSPGRGVRPQHF
TRBV5-1	many	TRBJ1-1	CASSAGLNTEAFF
TRBV6-1	many	TRBJ2-7	CASSTRGTEYYEQYF
TRBV7-2	many	TRBJ2-7	CASGFERATTYEQYF
TRBV28	NA	TRBJ2-2	CASSIPGPVRQNTGELFF
TRBV6-1	NA	TRBJ1-5	CASSELAVGARPQHF
TRBV11-2	many	TRBJ1-1	CASFEAGEAFF
TRBV6-2/TRBV6-3	many	TRBJ2-7	CASSPYAGADETSYEQYF
TRBV20-1	few	TRBJ1-1	CSAVQGWRTEAFF
TRBV2	many	TRBJ2-7	CASSQRAGPYEQYF
TRBV7-9	many	TRBJ2-2	CASSLPIAGAGELFF